The source of this T cell receptor beta chain is a study of read filtering for tumor transcriptome and immune sequencing. The study's findings and limits: In IR-seq, single-read clonotypes were 65% to 90% of clonotypes but 3.5% to 4% of reads.

Germline CDR1 is DFQATT and CDR2 is SNEGSKA (reference sequence). Losses at the gene ends were 1 base for V and 4 bases for J; bases not matched to a gene: 10. CDR3 length equals 16 residues. This library used approximately 390 ng RNA and molecular barcoded adaptors spanning alpha/delta and beta/gamma chains. A single record per CDR3 protein comes from TCRdb applying MiXCR to the reads. Counted here are about 93,000 distinct CDR3 sequences, about 22% occurring once; the ten biggest clones make up about an eighth. This clonotype showed up many times. Antigen: not known. V gene TRBV20-1 combines with J gene TRBJ1-1; TRBD1 agrees at 9 bases. The receptor was isolated from a donor older than 35 with multiple myeloma. Specimen: a population of CD138-negative cells sorted from bone marrow. In DNA form, the CDR3 reads TGCAGTGCTAGAGTTACTCCGGGACAGGGCCTCACTGAAGCTTTCTTT. The encoded protein is CSARVTPGQGLTEAFF.